These 29 T cell receptor beta chains came from one sample sequenced in a study of OX40 agonist ivuxolimab in advanced cancers. Receptor libraries were prepared by the immunoSEQ multiplex PCR assay. TCRdb took this table from immuneACCESS and kept in-frame rearrangements with V and J called. Such tables lack part of the clones; where checked against another copy, unresolved V genes explain under half of the gap, and the rest is unexplained. The sample table contains about 33,000 clones; only one count was recorded for around 90% of them. Approximately 0.94% of the sample comes from the top ten. The sample was CD4+ or CD8+ T cells sorted from blood, taken in a trial of the OX40 agonist ivuxolimab. These receptors came from an adult with an advanced solid tumor such as melanoma, head and neck, liver or kidney cancer.

The chain carries TRBV11-2 and TRBJ1-5; D is uncertain. Germline V CDR1 and CDR2: SGHAT, FQNNGV. The CDR3 runs to 15 residues. Between the trimmed V and J ends, which lost 1 base and 3 bases, there was a span of 10 bases. CDR3 coding DNA: TGTGCCAGCAGCTTAGGACTTCAGTCCAATCAGCCCCAGCATTTT. Translating it yields CASSLGLQSNQPQHF.

The V gene is TRBV6-1, the J gene TRBJ2-5, with D perhaps matching TRBD2 (5 bases). The CDR3 loop spans 14 amino acids. The germline gives CDR1 MNHNS, CDR2 SASEGT. The ends were cut back, 2 bases at V and 3 bases at J, with 10 bases in the middle. CDR3: CASSEYTGKETQYF. Written as DNA, the CDR3 is TGTGCCAGCAGTGAATACACCGGGAAAGAGACCCAGTACTTC.

CDR3 sequence reads: CASSLGDRGNEQFF. CDR3 nucleotide sequence: TGTGCCAGCAGCTTAGGTGACAGGGGGAATGAGCAGTTCTTC. The J gene is TRBJ2-1, the V gene TRBV7-6; 9 bases are a match to TRBD1. With 1 base clipped from V and 7 bases from J, the junction kept 2 bases outside the gene matches. This CDR3 is built from 14 residues. Germline V gene lookup returns CDR1 SGHVS and CDR2 FNYEAQ.

The J gene is TRBJ1-2, the V gene TRBV6-6; D is unresolved. Per the germline V gene, CDR1 is MNHNY and CDR2 is SVGAGI (reference sequence). The CDR3 consists of 12 residues. V was pared by 1 base and J by 8 bases, with 8 bases between. Written as DNA, the CDR3 is TGTGCCAGCAGTTACTGGTTAGGAGGCTACACCTTC. Its translation is CASSYWLGGYTF.

The rearrangement joins TRBV5-1 to TRBJ2-1, with TRBD1 identical over 11 bases. V trimming: 4 bases; J trimming: 7 bases; junction bases outside the gene matches: 7. The CDR3 consists of 15 residues. Germline V gene data show CDR1 as SGHRS and CDR2 as YFSETQ. The CDR3 nucleotides read TGCGCCAGCAGCCCTGGGGGGACAGGGGGGAATGAGCAGTTCTTC. It encodes CASSPGGTGGNEQFF.

Here the CDR3 reads CSARKLAGYNEQFF. As DNA, the CDR3 is TGCAGCGCCCGAAAGCTAGCGGGATATAATGAGCAGTTCTTC. V usage is TRBV29-1 and J usage is TRBJ2-1; 9 bases agree with TRBD2. Trimming took 7 bases from V and 7 from J; bases not matched to a gene: 11. The CDR3 consists of 14 residues. CDR1 and CDR2 from the germline V gene are SQVTM and ANQGSEA.

The rearrangement links TRBV5-1 to TRBJ2-3; 7 bases fit TRBD2. This CDR3 contains 12 residues. CDR1 is SGHRS, CDR2 YFSETQ, per germline. With 4 bases clipped from V and 6 bases from J, the junction kept 2 bases outside the gene matches. As DNA, the CDR3 is TGCGCCAGCAGCCTCGGGGGGGATACGCAGTATTTT. This gives the protein CASSLGGDTQYF.

This CDR3 is CASSFRTDSNQPQHF. In nucleotides, the CDR3 is TGTGCCAGCAGTTTCAGGACAGATAGCAATCAGCCCCAGCATTTT. The V call is TRBV27, the J call TRBJ1-5, with D maybe TRBD1 (6 bases). V was clipped by 3 bases and J by 0 bases, with 9 bases between them. CDR3 size: 15 residues. The V gene's germline CDR1 is MNHEY and CDR2 SMNVEV (reference sequence).

V and J are TRBV5-1 and TRBJ1-2; D possibly corresponds to TRBD1 (6 bases). Per germline, CDR1 SGHRS and CDR2 YFSETQ. The CDR3 sequence is 15 residues long. V lost 1 base and J lost 5, with 15 bases in between. The CDR3 spells CASSLNGPGDYGYTF. The CDR3 DNA is TGCGCCAGCAGCTTGAATGGGCCAGGGGATTATGGCTACACCTTC.

The count of this clone is one. V and J are TRBV7-3 and TRBJ1-5, with TRBD1 matching 8 bases. CDR3 length: 18 residues. Germline trimming cut 5 bases from V and 0 bases from J; bases unmatched to any gene: 12. In germline, CDR1 is SGHTA, CDR2 FQGTGA. CDR3 sequence: CASSASLQGANSNQPQHF. The CDR3 coding sequence is TGTGCCAGCAGCGCATCCCTCCAGGGGGCAAATAGCAATCAGCCCCAGCATTTT. Based on the CDR3 plus reference TRBV7-3 and TRBJ1-5, the full variable domain is GAGVSQTPSNKVTEKGKYVELRCDPISGHTALYWYRQSLGQGPEFLIYFQGTGAADDSGLPNDRFFAVRPEGSVSTLKIQRTERGDSAVYLCASSASLQGANSNQPQHFGDGTRLSIL.

The chain links TRBV6-4 to TRBJ2-2; D call uncertain. This CDR3 spans 15 amino acids. V gave up 1 base and J gave up 4 bases, with 10 bases separating them. CDR1 MRHNA and CDR2 SNTAGT come from the germline V gene. This chain's CDR3 is CASSDWYGATGELFF. The CDR3 coding sequence is TGTGCCAGCAGTGACTGGTACGGAGCCACCGGGGAGCTGTTTTTT.

J is TRBJ2-5 and V is TRBV5-1; 13 bases line up with TRBD2. CDR1 SGHRS and CDR2 YFSETQ come from the germline V gene. With V trimmed by 7 bases and J by 4 bases, 13 bases remained unmatched. The CDR3 is 17 residues long. The CDR3 here is CASLGLAGADRGETQYF. In DNA, the CDR3 is TGCGCCAGCCTAGGACTAGCGGGGGCCGATAGGGGAGAGACCCAGTACTTC.

V usage is TRBV5-4 and J usage is TRBJ2-2; 7 positions agree with TRBD2. V dropped 2 bases and J dropped 5; count of bases not matched to a gene: 3. This CDR3 is built from 14 residues. Germline V gives CDR1 SGHNT, CDR2 YYREEE (reference sequence). The CDR3 reads CASSLLASTGELFF. The CDR3 coding sequence is TGTGCCAGCAGCTTACTAGCGTCAACCGGGGAGCTGTTTTTT.

The chain links TRBV5-1 to TRBJ2-1; D not certain. The CDR3 has 15 amino acids. Looked up from germline, CDR1 is SGHRS and CDR2 is YFSETQ. V lost 0 bases and J lost 6, with 13 bases in between. Here the CDR3 DNA reads TGCGCCAGCAGCTTGGAGGTGGGGAAGGGCAATGAGCAGTTCTTC. Translating gives CASSLEVGKGNEQFF.

The chain combines TRBV4-2 with TRBJ1-5; D ambiguous. Germline-derived CDR1 and CDR2 are LGHNA and YNFKEQ. Trimming left V 4 bases short and J 0 bases short, with 7 bases between. CDR3 length: 14 residues. CDR3 sequence: CASSPSDSNQPQHF. CDR3 DNA sequence: TGTGCCAGCAGCCCTTCGGATAGCAATCAGCCCCAGCATTTT.

The chain links TRBV5-6 to TRBJ1-3; perhaps TRBD1 as D (5 bases). The CDR3 extends over 17 amino acids. Germline CDR1 is SGHDT and CDR2 is YYEEEE. The V end was cut by 0 bases, the J end by 4 bases, with 17 bases between. The CDR3 sequence is CASSLVGTPGSGNTIYF. CDR3 sequence (DNA): TGTGCCAGCAGCTTGGTGGGGACCCCCGGGTCAGGAAACACCATATATTTT.

The chain has TRBV10-3 and TRBJ1-3, with a possible D match to TRBD1 (5 bases). The CDR3 totals 15 residues. Trimming shortened V by 7 bases and J by 3 bases, and 16 bases separated the two germline ends. The germline CDR1 and CDR2 sequences are ENHRY and SYGVKD. CDR3 bases: TGTGCCATCACCCAAGGCCTAGGGGTTGGAAACACCATATATTTT. Translation gives CAITQGLGVGNTIYF.

This chain connects TRBV30 to TRBJ1-1, with D maybe TRBD1 (6 bases). This CDR3 has 16 amino acids. The ends were cut back, 5 bases at V and 7 bases at J, with 26 bases in the middle. CDR1 GTSNPN and CDR2 SVGIG come from the germline V gene (reference sequence). CDR3 in DNA: TGTGCCTGGGAGTCACCAGGGGCCGGCGTGGTTATTGAAGCTTTCTTT. It translates to CAWESPGAGVVIEAFF.

The gene calls are TRBV19 and TRBJ1-2; TRBD1 is a possible D gene (5 bases). The CDR3 is 16 residues long. Looked up from germline, CDR1 is LNHDA and CDR2 is SQIVND (reference sequence). V shed 4 bases and J shed 0 bases, with 15 bases lying between them. The CDR3 nucleotides read TGTGCCAGTAGTACAAAGAGGGGAATCGCTAACTATGGCTACACCTTC. It yields the protein CASSTKRGIANYGYTF.

The chain recombines TRBV27 with TRBJ2-7, with D tentatively TRBD1 (6 bases). V gave up 2 bases and J gave up 3 bases, with 14 bases separating them. CDR1 MNHEY and CDR2 SMNVEV come from the germline V gene (reference sequence). The CDR3 runs to 15 residues. The CDR3 nucleotides are TGTGCCAGCAGTTTACGCGACAGGCTAGTCTACGAGCAGTACTTC. Protein: CASSLRDRLVYEQYF.

The chain combines TRBV6-6 with TRBJ2-3, with 7 bases fitting TRBD2. This CDR3 has 14 amino acids. V lost 6 bases and J lost 2; bases outside the gene matches: 5. Germline V lookup: CDR1 MNHNY, CDR2 SVGAGI (reference sequence). CDR3 DNA: TGTGCCAGCAGCCGAGCGGGACCCACAGATACGCAGTATTTT. Its translation: CASSRAGPTDTQYF.

The J gene is TRBJ1-5, the V gene TRBV28; a weak D match, TRBD1 (6 bases). The CDR3 runs to 15 residues. Between the trimmed V and J ends, which lost 6 bases and 8 bases, there was a span of 20 bases. Germline CDR1 and CDR2: MDHEN and SYDVKM. CDR3 bases: TGTGCCAGCAGACCCGCGGGGGCGCAGAGCGAGCCCCAGCATTTT. Its protein is CASRPAGAQSEPQHF.

The rearrangement uses TRBV5-5 and TRBJ1-1; D is ambiguous. The CDR3 totals 14 residues. Trimming left V 0 bases short and J 2 bases short, with 8 bases between. CDR1 SGHKS and CDR2 YYEKEE come from the germline V gene (reference sequence). The CDR3 reads CASSLAWANTEAFF. In DNA form, the CDR3 reads TGTGCCAGCAGCTTGGCCTGGGCTAACACTGAAGCTTTCTTT.

This chain links TRBV6-5 with TRBJ1-1; possibly TRBD1 for D (5 bases). Germline V lookup: CDR1 MNHEY, CDR2 SVGAGI. The CDR3 has 15 amino acids. V lost 5 bases to trimming and J lost 2 bases, with 15 bases between them. The chain's CDR3 is CASSPRPQGNTEAFF. In nucleotides, the CDR3 is TGTGCCAGCAGTCCCAGACCCCAGGGAAACACTGAAGCTTTCTTT.

This clone came up once. The chain joins TRBV28 to TRBJ1-2, with 7 bases matching TRBD1. The CDR3 has 14 amino acids. The J segment lost 3 bases and the V segment lost 7 bases, leaving 8 bases of the junction unmatched. CDR1 and CDR2 (germline): MDHEN, SYDVKM. The CDR3 DNA reads TGTGCCAGCACCCAGGGACAGTCCTACTATGGCTACACCTTC. Residues: CASTQGQSYYGYTF.

The V gene is TRBV29-1, the J gene TRBJ1-1; no clear D. CDR1 is SQVTM, CDR2 ANQGSEA, per germline. CDR3 size: 13 residues. Trimming shortened V by 7 bases and J by 0 bases, and 12 bases separated the two germline ends. CDR3 amino acids: CSASTVLNTEAFF. CDR3 nucleotides: TGCAGCGCCTCGACGGTACTGAACACTGAAGCTTTCTTT.

This clone was seen more than once but under ten times. The rearrangement joins TRBV30 to TRBJ1-1; 7 nucleotides match TRBD1. The length of the CDR3 is 14 residues. Germline trimming cut 1 base from V and 2 bases from J; bases unmatched to any gene: 4. Germline lookup yields CDR1 GTSNPN and CDR2 SVGIG (reference sequence). Written as DNA, the CDR3 is TGTGCCTGGAGTGCGGGACAGTTAAACACTGAAGCTTTCTTT. As protein: CAWSAGQLNTEAFF.

V and J are TRBV5-6 and TRBJ1-1, with TRBD1 matching 9 bases. The CDR3 runs 16 residues. J lost 4 bases, V lost 4 bases, and 11 bases had no gene match. The germline V gene encodes CDR1 SGHDT and CDR2 YYEEEE. CDR3 DNA sequence: TGTGCCAGCAGCCTCGTGGGACAGGGCAGGAGCACTGAAGCTTTCTTT. This sequence encodes CASSLVGQGRSTEAFF.

V gene TRBV2 combines with J gene TRBJ1-6, with D uncertain. V lost 3 bases to trimming and J lost 7 bases, with 7 bases between them. Per germline, CDR1 SNHLY and CDR2 FYNNEI. The length of the CDR3 is 13 residues. The CDR3 protein is CASSDRPNSPLHF. The CDR3 DNA follows: TGTGCCAGCAGTGACAGGCCGAATTCACCCCTCCACTTT.